This T cell receptor beta chain was sequenced for a study of radiotherapy plus CTLA-4 blockade in lung cancer. Study-wide results and limits: Early shifts in blood T cell clones, with interferon-beta, reportedly predicted response best. Some TCR clones had been derived from tumors. These clones expanded in peripheral blood after radiotherapy plus ipilimumab.

Comments on this clone: Antigen specificity is unknown.

This CDR3 has 14 amino acids. Germline assignment: CDR1 SGHRS and CDR2 YFSETQ. V dropped 2 bases and J dropped 4 bases, with 12 bases sitting between them. Assay: immunoSEQ multiplex PCR; the TCRdb copy retains only in-frame clones and omits some. The table includes nearly 110,000 clones, 85% detected once. V gene TRBV5-1 combines with J gene TRBJ1-2; D is unclear. Sample: peripheral blood, taken from a patient treated with radiotherapy plus ipilimumab. The receptor was derived from a human donor with non-small cell lung cancer that progressed on radiotherapy plus ipilimumab. Some clones in this sample may be carry-over from other donors' samples. DNA of the CDR3: TGCGCCAGCAGCTTACCGGCGGACGGCTATGGCTACACCTTC. Its protein product is CASSLPADGYGYTF.